What follows describes a single T cell receptor beta chain. No antigen is known for it. Per germline, CDR1 LNHDA and CDR2 SQIVND (reference sequence). The CDR3 is made up of 17 amino acids. V shed 5 bases and J shed 4 bases, with 18 bases lying between them. This entry is derived from a study of chemoradiotherapy in HPV16-positive cancers. Regarding the study as a whole: In HPV16-positive patients, HPV-responsive T-cell expansion tracked better recurrence-free survival. HPV-specific T cells were functionally defined from only two HPV16-positive patients.

Repertoires were generated with immunoSEQ multiplex PCR, while TCRdb's copy carries only in-frame clones and drops some. The sample includes some 70,000 clones, roughly 90% of them seen just once. The receptor's source is a human donor with HPV-associated anogenital cancer. Sequencing was performed on blood, taken from a patient who underwent chemoradiotherapy. The chain uses TRBV19 and TRBJ1-6; D not certain. CDR3 DNA sequence: TGTGCCAGTAGTCCGAGTGGAAGAGACCCTTATAATTCACCCCTCCACTTT. Translation: CASSPSGRDPYNSPLHF.